This is a list of T cell receptor beta chains from one sample in a study of human T cells and chemical hapten exposure. TCRdb re-called the RACE reads through MiXCR, storing one row per CDR3 protein. The table has roughly 60,000 distinct CDR3 sequences, around 7% seen once; the top ten hold approximately 1.6%. Sequences were derived from whole blood, sampled in connection with sensitization to the hapten diphenylcyclopropenone (DPC). The source of these receptors is a woman aged 25 to 45 with alopecia areata. Some clones in this sample may be carry-over from other donors' samples. The CDR3 runs from the conserved cysteine through the conserved F or W. The D gene is left open where the match is weak. Clone size is not always given. Where it is, it says once, few, many or a class for expanded clones.

>NA|many|TRBV20-1|TRBJ2-3
TGCAGTGCTAGACCCCGGACAAGTACCCTCACAGATACGCAGTATTTT
CSARPRTSTLTDTQYF
>TRBD1|many|TRBV20-1|TRBJ1-2
TGCAGTGCCGAAACAGGGGTGGGCTATGGCTACACCTTC
CSAETGVGYGYTF
>NA|few|TRBV30|TRBJ1-4
TGTGCCTGGAGTGTGGCGCGGAATGAAAAACTGTTTTTT
CAWSVARNEKLFF
>NA|many|TRBV6-1|TRBJ2-7
TGTGCGGCGCGGGGCGACAGCTACGAGCAGTACTTC
CAARGDSYEQYF
>NA|few|TRBV4-2|TRBJ2-3
TGTGCCAGCAGTCCGGGGGAGCTCACAGATACGCAGTATTTT
CASSPGELTDTQYF
>NA|many|TRBV12-3/TRBV12-4|TRBJ2-3
TGTGCCAGCAGTGCCAATAGGGTTACCGATACGCAGTATTTT
CASSANRVTDTQYF
>TRBD1|many|TRBV5-1|TRBJ2-1
TGCGCCAGCAGCTTGGGACAGGGTTATGATGAGCAGTTCTTC
CASSLGQGYDEQFF
>NA|few|TRBV7-9|TRBJ1-1
TGTGCCAGCAGCTTGCGCGAACTGGCAGTCAACACTGAAGCTTTCTTT
CASSLRELAVNTEAFF
>TRBD1|many|TRBV10-3|TRBJ2-3
TGTGCCATCAGGACCGGGACAGATACAGATACGCAGTATTTT
CAIRTGTDTDTQYF
>NA|NA|TRBV7-9|TRBJ1-1
TGTGCCAGCAGCTTAGCCAGACACATGGGCACTGAAGCTTTCTTT
CASSLARHMGTEAFF
>NA|NA|TRBV20-1|TRBJ1-1
TGCAGTGCTAGAGTGTGGAACGAAGCGACTGAAGCTTTCTTT
CSARVWNEATEAFF
>NA|many|TRBV6-6|TRBJ2-2
TGTGCCAGCAGTTACCCGCGGGGTAACACCGGGGAGCTGTTTTTT
CASSYPRGNTGELFF
>NA|many|TRBV29-1|TRBJ1-1
TGCAGCGTCCTAGGTGGGAGGAACACTGAAGCTTTCTTT
CSVLGGRNTEAFF
>TRBD1|many|TRBV11-2|TRBJ1-6
TGTGCCAGCAGACGAATGACAGGGGGAAATCATAATTCACCCCTCCACTTT
CASRRMTGGNHNSPLHF
>NA|few|TRBV24-1|TRBJ2-3
TGTGCCACCAGTGAAGCGGGCGTGACAGATACGCAGTATTTT
CATSEAGVTDTQYF
>NA|many|TRBV24-1|TRBJ1-5
TGTGCCACCTGCCGGGGGGCGACATCATCGCCCCAGCATTTT
CATCRGATSSPQHF
>NA|few|TRBV7-2|TRBJ1-1
TGTGCCAGCAGCTTAATAGCAGGAGGCACTGAAGCTTTCTTT
CASSLIAGGTEAFF
>NA|NA|TRBV6-5|TRBJ1-6
TGTGCCAGCAGTCCGTGGACGGATAATTCACCCCTCCACTTT
CASSPWTDNSPLHF
>NA|many|TRBV6-5|TRBJ1-5
TGTGCCAGCAGCGCTCGACACCGCAATCAGCCCCAGCATTTT
CASSARHRNQPQHF
>TRBD1|many|TRBV3-1|TRBJ1-1
TGTGCCAGCAGCCAAGGGTCCGCGGGACAGACTGAAGCTTTCTTT
CASSQGSAGQTEAFF
>NA|NA|TRBV30|TRBJ1-1
TGTGCCTGGAGTGTCGGGTCGACTGAAGCTTTCTTT
CAWSVGSTEAFF
>NA|many|TRBV6-1|TRBJ1-5
TGTGCCAGCAGGATGAAGAATCAGCCCCAGCATTTT
CASRMKNQPQHF
>NA|many|TRBV12-3/TRBV12-4|TRBJ2-2
TGTGCCAGCAGTTTGTCTTGGAACACCGGGGAGCTGTTTTTT
CASSLSWNTGELFF
>NA|NA|TRBV5-1|TRBJ1-3
TGCGCCAGCAGCTTGGTGTCCTCGCCTGGAAACACCATATATTTT
CASSLVSSPGNTIYF